This is a list of T cell receptor beta chains from one sample in a study of T cells in Graves' hyperthyroidism and ophthalmopathy. One entry per CDR3 protein results from TCRdb running MiXCR on the multiplex PCR reads. Altogether fewer than 700,000 distinct CDR3 sequences are present, approximately 17% being singletons, with the ten largest covering 17%. The material sequenced was blood. These TCRs come from a woman between 18 and 29 years old with Graves' ophthalmopathy. CDR3s include the opening cysteine and the closing phenylalanine or tryptophan. The D gene is left open where the match is weak. Expanded clones are given a class, and other clones once, few, many or no size at all.

J gene	D gene	clone size	V gene	CDR3 protein	CDR3 DNA
TRBJ2-1	-	-	TRBV19	CASRVQGSSYNEQFF	TGTGCCAGTAGGGTGCAGGGGAGCTCCTACAATGAGCAGTTCTTC
TRBJ1-1	TRBD1	few	TRBV19	CASSSRTGGVGNAEAFF	TGTGCCAGTAGTTCTCGGACAGGGGGCGTGGGGAACGCTGAAGCTTTCTTT
TRBJ2-7	-	many	TRBV2	CASSVGAYEQYF	TGTGCCAGCAGTGTAGGGGCCTACGAGCAGTACTTC
TRBJ1-2	-	-	TRBV2	CASTEGGYGYTF	TGTGCCAGCACCGAGGGCGGCTATGGCTACACCTTC
TRBJ2-7	-	many	TRBV4-1	CASSQDPGTYEQYF	TGCGCCAGCAGCCAAGATCCGGGAACCTACGAGCAGTACTTC
TRBJ2-2	-	few	TRBV20-1	CSASRLNTGELFF	TGCAGTGCTAGCCGTTTGAACACCGGGGAGCTGTTTTTT
TRBJ2-1	-	few	TRBV19	CASSIRGASSYNEQFF	TGTGCCAGTAGTATCCGGGGAGCAAGCTCCTACAATGAGCAGTTCTTC
TRBJ2-6	-	many	TRBV18	CASSPPTSGANVLTF	TGTGCCAGCTCACCCCCGACCTCTGGGGCCAACGTCCTGACTTTC
TRBJ1-1	-	many	TRBV18	CASSAGQNTEAFF	TGCGCCAGCAGCGCGGGACAGAACACTGAAGCTTTCTTT
TRBJ2-3	TRBD1	many	TRBV12-3/TRBV12-4	CASSRTVTGGLQGTDTQYF	TGTGCCAGCAGTAGGACGGTGACAGGGGGCCTACAAGGGACAGATACGCAGTATTTT
TRBJ2-2	TRBD2	many	TRBV15	CATSSRGENTGELFF	TGTGCCACCAGCAGCCGGGGGGAGAACACCGGGGAGCTGTTTTTT
TRBJ2-3	-	many	TRBV7-6	CASSSRVTDTQYF	TGTGCCAGCAGCTCTAGGGTCACAGATACGCAGTATTTT
TRBJ2-1	-	-	TRBV28	CASSLAGATLNNEQFF	TGTGCCAGCAGTTTAGCGGGGGCTACCCTTAACAATGAGCAGTTCTTC
TRBJ2-5	TRBD2	many	TRBV5-5	CASSRRGAGGEGETQYF	TGTGCCAGCAGCCGTAGAGGAGCGGGGGGAGAGGGGGAGACCCAGTACTTC
TRBJ2-7	TRBD2	many	TRBV27	CASKGLAGGGYEQYF	TGTGCCAGCAAAGGGCTAGCGGGAGGGGGCTACGAGCAGTACTTC
TRBJ1-1	-	-	TRBV7-8	CASSLQQQNTEAFF	TGTGCCAGCAGCTTACAACAACAGAACACTGAAGCTTTCTTT
TRBJ1-1	TRBD1	many	TRBV7-6	CASSDPGQDVRAFF	TGTGCCAGCAGCGACCCGGGACAGGACGTTAGAGCTTTCTTT
TRBJ1-4	TRBD1	many	TRBV28	CASSSPRPIGTGGARKLFF	TGTGCCAGCAGTTCACCCCGACCTATAGGGACAGGGGGCGCGAGAAAACTGTTTTTT
TRBJ2-1	TRBD1	many	TRBV29-1	CSVGRQGTYNEQFF	TGCAGCGTTGGACGACAGGGTACCTACAATGAGCAGTTCTTC
TRBJ1-2	-	few	TRBV6-1	CASSETRDTLYGYTF	TGTGCCAGCAGTGAAACCCGGGACACCTTATATGGCTACACCTTC
TRBJ2-3	-	-	TRBV4-2	CASSQDSVPGGADTQYF	TGTGCCAGCAGCCAAGATTCGGTCCCGGGTGGGGCAGATACGCAGTATTTT
TRBJ2-5	-	-	TRBV5-1	CASSLKPSYFDSQETQYF	TGCGCCAGCAGCTTGAAACCATCGTACTTCGACAGCCAAGAGACCCAGTACTTC